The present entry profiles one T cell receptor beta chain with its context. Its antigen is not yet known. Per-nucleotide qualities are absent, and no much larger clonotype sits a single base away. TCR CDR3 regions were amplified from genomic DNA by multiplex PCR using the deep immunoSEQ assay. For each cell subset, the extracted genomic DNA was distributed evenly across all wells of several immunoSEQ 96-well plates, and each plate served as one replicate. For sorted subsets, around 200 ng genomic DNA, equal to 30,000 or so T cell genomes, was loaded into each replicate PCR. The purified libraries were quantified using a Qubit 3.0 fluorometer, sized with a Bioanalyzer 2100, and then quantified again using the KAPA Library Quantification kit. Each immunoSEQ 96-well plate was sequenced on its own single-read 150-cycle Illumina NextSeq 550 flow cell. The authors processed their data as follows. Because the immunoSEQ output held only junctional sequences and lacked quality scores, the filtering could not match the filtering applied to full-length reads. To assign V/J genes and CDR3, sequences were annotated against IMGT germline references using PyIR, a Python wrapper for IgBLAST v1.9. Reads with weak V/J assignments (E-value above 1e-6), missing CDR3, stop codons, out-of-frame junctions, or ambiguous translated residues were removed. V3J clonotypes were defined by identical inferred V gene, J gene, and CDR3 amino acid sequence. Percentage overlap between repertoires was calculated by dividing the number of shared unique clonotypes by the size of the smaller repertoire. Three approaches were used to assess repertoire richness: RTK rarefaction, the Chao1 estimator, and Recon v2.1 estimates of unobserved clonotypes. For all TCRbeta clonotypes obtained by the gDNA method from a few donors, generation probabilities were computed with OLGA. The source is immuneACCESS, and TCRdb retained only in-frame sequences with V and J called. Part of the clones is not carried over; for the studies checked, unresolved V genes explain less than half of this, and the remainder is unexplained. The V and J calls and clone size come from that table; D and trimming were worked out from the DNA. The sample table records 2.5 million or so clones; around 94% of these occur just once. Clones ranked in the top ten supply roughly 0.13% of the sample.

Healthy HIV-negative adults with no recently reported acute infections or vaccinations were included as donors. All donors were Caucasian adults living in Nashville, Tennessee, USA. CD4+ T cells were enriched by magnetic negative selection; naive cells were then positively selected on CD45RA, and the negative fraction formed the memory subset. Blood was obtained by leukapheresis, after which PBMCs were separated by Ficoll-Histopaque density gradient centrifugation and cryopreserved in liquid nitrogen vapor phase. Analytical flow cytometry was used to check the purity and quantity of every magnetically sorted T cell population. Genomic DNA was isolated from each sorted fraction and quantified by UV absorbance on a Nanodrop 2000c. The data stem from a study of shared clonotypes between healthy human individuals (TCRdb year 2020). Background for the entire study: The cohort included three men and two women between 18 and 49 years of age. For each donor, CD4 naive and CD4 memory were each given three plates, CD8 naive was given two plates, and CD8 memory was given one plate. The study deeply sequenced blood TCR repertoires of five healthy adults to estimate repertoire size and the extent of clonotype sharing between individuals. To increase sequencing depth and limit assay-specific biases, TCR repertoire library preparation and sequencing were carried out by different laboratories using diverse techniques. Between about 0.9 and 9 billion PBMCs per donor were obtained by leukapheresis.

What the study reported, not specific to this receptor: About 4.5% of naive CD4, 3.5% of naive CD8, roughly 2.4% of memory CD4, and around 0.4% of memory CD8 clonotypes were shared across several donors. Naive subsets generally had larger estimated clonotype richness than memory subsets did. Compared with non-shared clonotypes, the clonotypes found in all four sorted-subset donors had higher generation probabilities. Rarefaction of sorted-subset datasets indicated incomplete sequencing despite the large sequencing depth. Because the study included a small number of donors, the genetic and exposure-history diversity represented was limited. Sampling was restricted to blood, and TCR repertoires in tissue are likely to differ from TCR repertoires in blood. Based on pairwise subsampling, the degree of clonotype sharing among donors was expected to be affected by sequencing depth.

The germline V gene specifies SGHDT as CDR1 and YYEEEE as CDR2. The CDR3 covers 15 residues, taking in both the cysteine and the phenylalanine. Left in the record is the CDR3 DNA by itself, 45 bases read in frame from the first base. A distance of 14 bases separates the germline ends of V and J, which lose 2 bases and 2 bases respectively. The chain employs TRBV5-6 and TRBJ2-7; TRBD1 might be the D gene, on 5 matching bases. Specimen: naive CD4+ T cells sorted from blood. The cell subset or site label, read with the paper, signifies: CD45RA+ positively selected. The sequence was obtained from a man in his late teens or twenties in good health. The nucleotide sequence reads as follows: TGTGCCAGCAGCTTTGATGAGGCAGGGACCTACGAGCAGTACTTC. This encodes CASSFDEAGTYEQYF.